This paragraph covers one T cell receptor beta chain sequence. Its target is unknown. V gave up 6 bases and J gave up 1 base; unmatched junction bases: 8. This CDR3 has 16 residues. From germline, CDR1 is MNHEY and CDR2 SMNVEV (reference sequence). Naive-designated CD8 cells lacked CD45RO, were positively enriched for CCR7, and omitted terminally differentiated effector memory CD45RA+ cells. The data were obtained in a study of shared clonotypes between healthy human individuals. Study-wide results and caveats: How much donors shared clonotypes was expected to be affected by sequencing depth. As a rule, naive subsets had a larger estimated richness than memory subsets. Generation of non-shared clonotypes was less probable than generation of clonotypes shared by all four donors. There were few donors, and this limited the genetic and exposure-history diversity represented.

The assay was immunoSEQ multiplex PCR, and TCRdb's table has in-frame clones only and misses some. The table shows about 580,000 clones, with 95% to 98% occurring only once. What was sequenced was naive CD8+ T cells sorted from blood. V usage is TRBV27 and J usage is TRBJ2-3, with 9 bases lining up with TRBD1. This TCR derives from a man aged 30 to 39 in good health. This chain's CDR3 is CASRNPGQGRTDTQYF. The DNA for the CDR3 is TGTGCCAGCAGGAACCCGGGACAGGGTCGCACAGATACGCAGTATTTT.